This T cell receptor beta chain was identified during a study of shared clonotypes between healthy human individuals. Study conclusions and caveats: Larger estimated richness was generally recorded for naive subsets relative to memory subsets.

Note on this clone: No antigen is known for it.

Data came from immunoSEQ multiplex PCR; TCRdb stores just in-frame clones and leaves some out. The repertoire holds about 2.4 million clones, with more than 90% as singletons. CDR3 size: 15 residues. The V and J ends lost 0 bases and 3 bases, in that order; junction bases with no gene match: 2. Looked up from germline, CDR1 is SGHDN and CDR2 is FVKESK. None of the donors, who were healthy HIV-negative adults, had recently had acute infections or vaccinations. A CD45RA+ naive subset and a CD45RA-negative memory subset were split from CD4+ cells. The source material was naive CD4+ T cells sorted from blood. The subset denotes: CD45RA+ positively selected. The V and J genes are TRBV14 and TRBJ2-3; 8 bases fit TRBD2. The TCR sequence derives from a man between 18 and 29 years old in good health. The CDR3, as DNA: TGTGCCAGCAGCCAAGACCCGGGGGGGACAGATACGCAGTATTTT. Residues: CASSQDPGGTDTQYF.